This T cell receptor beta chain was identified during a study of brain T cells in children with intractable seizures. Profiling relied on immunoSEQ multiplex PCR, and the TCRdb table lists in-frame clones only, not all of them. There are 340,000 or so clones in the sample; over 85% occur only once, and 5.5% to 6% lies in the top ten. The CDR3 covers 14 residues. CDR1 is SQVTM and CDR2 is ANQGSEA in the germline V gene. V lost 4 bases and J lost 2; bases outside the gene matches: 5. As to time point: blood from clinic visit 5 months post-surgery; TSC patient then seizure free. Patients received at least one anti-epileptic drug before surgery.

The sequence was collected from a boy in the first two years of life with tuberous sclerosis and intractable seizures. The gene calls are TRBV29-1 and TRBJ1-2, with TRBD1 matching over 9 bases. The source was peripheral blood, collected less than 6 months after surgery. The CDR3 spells CSVGEGTGNYGYTF. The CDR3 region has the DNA TGCAGCGTTGGGGAAGGGACAGGGAACTATGGCTACACCTTC.